Below are 26 T cell receptor beta chains sequenced from a single sample in a study of blood T cell repertoires in COVID-19. The data were produced by immunoSEQ multiplex PCR, yet TCRdb's version contains in-frame clones alone and is incomplete. This table has approximately 89,000 clones, about four fifths appearing once. The sample comprised peripheral blood. Source of these receptors: a man aged 65 to 79 with acute or convalescent COVID-19.

The chain combines TRBV27 with TRBJ2-3; D might be TRBD2 (6 bases). This CDR3 spans 14 amino acids. Germline CDR1 and CDR2: MNHEY and SMNVEV (reference sequence). V dropped 2 bases and J dropped 2 bases, with 8 bases sitting between them. The CDR3 reads CASSLAGTTDTQYF. Here the CDR3 DNA reads TGTGCCAGCAGTTTAGCGGGAACCACAGATACGCAGTATTTT.

This clone was recorded only once. The rearrangement joins TRBV6-4 to TRBJ2-3; tentative D call: TRBD2 (5 bases). The CDR3 length is 13 residues. Germline V gives CDR1 MRHNA, CDR2 SNTAGT. The V gene lost 3 bases and the J gene lost 3 bases, with 7 bases spanning the gap. CDR3 in amino acids: CASSDRGTDTQYF. CDR3 DNA: TGTGCCAGCAGTGATCGAGGGACAGATACGCAGTATTTT.

V and J are TRBV3-1 (or the pseudogene TRBV3-2) and TRBJ2-1; 8 nucleotides match TRBD2. The germline gives CDR1 LGHDT, CDR2 YNNKEL (reference sequence). This CDR3 contains 17 residues. Losses at the gene ends were 0 bases for V and 1 base for J; bases not matched to a gene: 5. The CDR3 is CASSQEGSGRSYNEQFF. CDR3 coding DNA: TGTGCCAGCAGCCAAGAGGGAAGCGGGAGATCCTACAATGAGCAGTTCTTC.

CDR3 nucleotide sequence: TGTGCCAGCAGTGACCCGGGGGGCAGGTCCTACGAGCAGTACTTC. Encoded protein: CASSDPGGRSYEQYF. The chain uses TRBV2 and TRBJ2-7; D possibly corresponds to TRBD2 (7 bases). The CDR3 loop spans 15 amino acids. Germline assignment: CDR1 SNHLY and CDR2 FYNNEI. Trimming removed 3 bases at V and 1 base at J, with 13 bases between. Full variable domain (rest looked up from reference TRBV2 and TRBJ2-7): EPEVTQTPSHQVTQMGQEVILRCVPISNHLYFYWYRQILGQKVEFLVSFYNNEISEKSEIFDDQFSVERPDGSNFTLKIRSTKLEDSAMYFCASSDPGGRSYEQYFGPGTRLTVT.

The rearrangement uses TRBV5-1 and TRBJ2-1; TRBD1 might be the D (6 bases). Germline CDR1 is SGHRS and CDR2 is YFSETQ. V was shortened by 0 bases and J by 5 bases, with 9 bases between the two germline ends. There are 14 residues in the CDR3. DNA of the CDR3: TGCGCCAGCAGCTTGGCCGGGACAAACAATGAGCAGTTCTTC. Protein: CASSLAGTNNEQFF.

The chain joins TRBV28 to TRBJ2-7; the match to TRBD2 covers 12 bases. Germline V gene lookup returns CDR1 MDHEN and CDR2 SYDVKM. V trimming: 3 bases; J trimming: 6 bases; junction bases outside the gene matches: 9. The CDR3 consists of 16 residues. CDR3: CASSLSSGRAGSEQYF. The CDR3 coding sequence is TGTGCCAGCAGTTTGTCTAGCGGGAGGGCCGGTTCCGAGCAGTACTTC.

The V gene is TRBV15, the J gene TRBJ1-5, with D uncertain. This CDR3 has 18 residues. CDR1 is LNHNV, CDR2 YYDKDF, per germline (reference sequence). With 0 bases removed from V and 4 bases from J, the gap between germline ends came to 19 bases. The CDR3 sequence is CATSRDRNTGVRNQPQHF. CDR3 DNA sequence: TGTGCCACCAGCAGAGATCGGAACACCGGGGTGAGGAATCAGCCCCAGCATTTT.

There are many counts of this clone. This chain uses TRBV5-4 with TRBJ2-3; 11 nucleotides agree with TRBD2. V shed 4 bases and J 1 base; nucleotides not matched to a gene: 5. The CDR3 runs to 16 residues. Germline V lookup: CDR1 SGHNT, CDR2 YYREEE (reference sequence). The CDR3, as DNA: TGTGCCAGCAGCCCGGGGACTAGCGGCCGCACAGATACGCAGTATTTT. It specifies CASSPGTSGRTDTQYF.

This clone was observed many times. The chain joins TRBV14 to TRBJ2-3; D may be TRBD1 (5 bases). The CDR3 length is 13 residues. CDR1 is SGHDN and CDR2 is FVKESK in the germline V gene. V shed 4 bases and J shed 7 bases, with 12 bases lying between them. CDR3 in amino acids: CASSRGHPNTQYF. In DNA form, the CDR3 reads TGTGCCAGCAGCCGGGGCCATCCTAATACGCAGTATTTT. The full variable domain, in which reference TRBV14 and TRBJ2-3 provide the parts outside the CDR3, is EAGVTQFPSHSVIEKGQTVTLRCDPISGHDNLYWYRRVMGKEIKFLLHFVKESKQDESGMPNNRFLAERTGGTYSTLKVQPAELEDSGVYFCASSRGHPNTQYFGPGTRLTVL.

This chain links TRBV7-9 with TRBJ1-6; D unresolved. Germline CDR1 and CDR2: SEHNR and FQNEAQ (reference sequence). The germline V and J ends were trimmed by 1 base and 8 bases, with 6 bases remaining between them. The CDR3 sequence is 13 residues long. DNA of the CDR3: TGTGCCAGCAGCTTAGATGCGGATTCACCCCTCCACTTT. Encoded protein: CASSLDADSPLHF.

The table lists this clone with a few counts. The chain combines TRBV5-1 with TRBJ2-7; 11 nucleotides line up with TRBD1. Germline CDR1 SGHRS, CDR2 YFSETQ. Trimming removed 4 bases from V and 2 bases from J; junction bases left unmatched: 14. This CDR3 has 18 residues. As DNA, the CDR3 is TGCGCCAGCAGCCCTCGGACAGGGGGCCCCCTTCTACCCTACGAGCAGTACTTC. Translation: CASSPRTGGPLLPYEQYF.

The V call is TRBV2, the J call TRBJ1-5; TRBD1 is a possible D gene (6 bases). The germline V and J ends were trimmed by 8 bases and 7 bases, with 18 bases remaining between them. The germline CDR1 and CDR2 sequences are SNHLY and FYNNEI. The CDR3 sequence is 14 residues long. The CDR3: CASHRDAMVQPQHF. The DNA for the CDR3 is TGTGCCAGCCACAGGGATGCCATGGTGCAGCCCCAGCATTTT.

This clone was picked up a small number of times. The chain has TRBV2 and TRBJ1-1; D remains ambiguous. The CDR3 has 11 residues. The V end lost 6 bases, the J end lost 8 bases, and 10 bases lay between the germline ends. Germline CDR1 is SNHLY and CDR2 is FYNNEI. In DNA form, the CDR3 reads TGTGCCAGCAGGTCACTGCCAGAAGCTTTCTTT. It codes for CASRSLPEAFF.

The rearrangement links TRBV18 to TRBJ2-7, with 7 bases fitting TRBD1. CDR1 and CDR2 from the germline V gene are KGHSH and LQKENI. CDR3 length equals 13 residues. Losses at the gene ends were 6 bases for V and 3 bases for J; bases not matched to a gene: 5. This chain's CDR3 is CASSRQGVYEQYF. The CDR3 bases are TGTGCCAGCTCCCGACAGGGTGTCTACGAGCAGTACTTC. The full variable domain, completed using reference TRBV18 and TRBJ2-7, is NAGVMQNPRHLVRRRGQEARLRCSPMKGHSHVYWYRQLPEEGLKFMVYLQKENIIDESGMPKERFSAEFPKEGPSILRIQQVVRGDSAAYFCASSRQGVYEQYFGPGTRLTVT.

This chain links TRBV4-3 with TRBJ2-5; 7 nucleotides agree with TRBD1. V dropped 3 bases and J dropped 7; count of bases not matched to a gene: 5. This CDR3 spans 13 amino acids. Germline values: CDR1 LGHNA, CDR2 YSLEER. CDR3 nucleotides: TGCGCCAGCAGCCAGCAGGGGGACGGGACCCAGTACTTC. Residues: CASSQQGDGTQYF.

This sequence joins TRBV6-2 or TRBV6-3 and TRBJ2-7, with TRBD2 identical over 10 bases. This CDR3 is built from 15 residues. The junction had 11 bases not matched to a gene; V was cut back by 6 bases and J by 6 bases. Looked up from germline, CDR1 is MNHEY and CDR2 is SVGEGT. This CDR3 reads CASSRPPLAGVEQYF. The CDR3 bases are TGTGCCAGCAGCCGCCCACCGCTAGCGGGAGTCGAGCAGTACTTC.

This chain connects TRBV4-1 to TRBJ2-1; no reliable D call. Trimming removed 2 bases at V and 0 bases at J, with 20 bases between. CDR1 is MGHRA and CDR2 is YSYEKL in the germline V gene. The CDR3 is made up of 19 amino acids. The CDR3 coding sequence is TGCGCCAGCAGCCAACGTATGCCCTACTCCCGAAGCTCCTACAATGAGCAGTTCTTC. This translates into CASSQRMPYSRSSYNEQFF.

The chain is built from TRBV30 and TRBJ1-5; D not certain. Germline V gives CDR1 GTSNPN, CDR2 SVGIG (reference sequence). The CDR3 has 13 amino acids. V was shortened by 3 bases and J by 6 bases, with 12 bases between the two germline ends. CDR3 nucleotides: TGTGCCTGGAGCCGGGAAGCGGGTCAGCCCCAGCATTTT. As protein: CAWSREAGQPQHF.

This clone was found a few times. The rearrangement uses TRBV7-2 and TRBJ2-3; TRBD2 agrees at 8 bases. Germline trimming cut 5 bases from V and 4 bases from J; bases unmatched to any gene: 11. The CDR3 spans 16 residues. Per the germline V gene, CDR1 is SGHTA and CDR2 is FQGNSA. The CDR3, as DNA: TGTGCCAGCAGCCTGATTGGGACTAGTCTCGCAGATACGCAGTATTTT. Its protein is CASSLIGTSLADTQYF.

The chain couples TRBV28 to TRBJ2-5; 7 bases are a match to TRBD1. Trimming at V came to 8 bases and at J to 2 bases, leaving 5 bases not matched to a gene. The CDR3 totals 13 residues. The germline V gene encodes CDR1 MDHEN and CDR2 SYDVKM. CDR3 DNA: TGTGCCAGCGGTGACAGGGCTCAAGAGACCCAGTACTTC. This gives the protein CASGDRAQETQYF.

The chain joins TRBV18 to TRBJ1-2; 10 bases align to TRBD1. There are 17 residues in the CDR3. V shed 2 bases and J 0 bases; nucleotides not matched to a gene: 6. Per the germline V gene, CDR1 is KGHSH and CDR2 is LQKENI. CDR3 region: CASSPSGTGATNYGYTF. CDR3 in DNA: TGTGCCAGCTCACCAAGCGGGACAGGGGCGACTAACTATGGCTACACCTTC.

The chain uses TRBV14 and TRBJ2-7, with D tentatively TRBD1 (6 bases). Germline CDR1 reads SGHDN; CDR2 reads FVKESK. The CDR3 consists of 13 residues. V was pared by 6 bases and J by 3 bases, with 12 bases between. The CDR3 bases are TGTGCCAGCAGTTTTGACAGGAGCTACGAGCAGTACTTC. Protein: CASSFDRSYEQYF. The full variable domain, rest sourced from reference TRBV14 and TRBJ2-7, is EAGVTQFPSHSVIEKGQTVTLRCDPISGHDNLYWYRRVMGKEIKFLLHFVKESKQDESGMPNNRFLAERTGGTYSTLKVQPAELEDSGVYFCASSFDRSYEQYFGPGTRLTVT.

Only a few counts were recorded for this clone. This chain links TRBV5-4 with TRBJ2-1, with 9 bases aligning to TRBD2. The V gene end was trimmed by 5 bases and the J gene end by 10 bases; junction bases not matched to a gene: 4. The germline gives CDR1 SGHNT, CDR2 YYREEE (reference sequence). The CDR3 consists of 12 residues. The CDR3 DNA sequence: TGTGCCAGCAGTTCCGGGACTAGCGAGCAGTTCTTC. This encodes CASSSGTSEQFF.

This chain connects TRBV4-1 to TRBJ1-1; 9 positions agree with TRBD1. This CDR3 region has 16 residues. Trimming took 3 bases from V and 0 from J; bases not matched to a gene: 5. CDR1 is MGHRA and CDR2 is YSYEKL in the germline V gene. The CDR3 here is CASSQRGQGMNTEAFF. The CDR3 bases are TGCGCCAGCAGCCAGAGGGGACAGGGAATGAACACTGAAGCTTTCTTT.

The chain combines TRBV19 with TRBJ1-1, with D uncertain. This CDR3 has 14 amino acids. V was pared by 3 bases and J by 4 bases, with 12 bases between. Germline CDR1 and CDR2: LNHDA and SQIVND (reference sequence). In DNA form, the CDR3 reads TGTGCCAGTAGTATCGGCGGGATGGGCACTGAAGCTTTCTTT. Its translation: CASSIGGMGTEAFF.

The J gene is TRBJ2-5, the V gene TRBV3-1 (or the pseudogene TRBV3-2); D ambiguous. The CDR3 is 15 amino acids. Trimming took off 4 bases at V and 5 bases at J, with 17 bases between the two ends. The germline gives CDR1 LGHDT, CDR2 YNNKEL (reference sequence). This chain's CDR3 is CASSLATFTRETQYF. CDR3 bases: TGTGCCAGCAGCCTAGCTACATTCACTCGGGAGACCCAGTACTTC.